This TCR beta chain was found in a study of low-dose radiotherapy and immunotherapy resistance in tumors. Looking at the study overall: Patients took 300 mg oral aspirin daily for four cycles from cycle 1 day 1.

TRAV and TRBV primers primed cDNA for both TCRalpha and TCRbeta. TCRs were amplified for 15 to 20 PCR cycles with a constant-region primer and V-primer adapter. TCRdb recomputed calls from the reads with MiXCR, one row per CDR3 protein. Among around 10,000 distinct CDR3 sequences listed, 50% to 65% were seen once. Donors were given nivolumab, ipilimumab, aspirin, low-dose cyclophosphamide and low-dose radiotherapy. The receptor's source is a human donor with advanced metastatic prostate, ovarian, gallbladder or colorectal cancer (not recorded which). This table probably holds off-target reads from a library built for another chain.

CDR3 DNA: TGTGCCAGCAGCCTCGCGGGAAAGACCTACAATGAGCAGTTCTTC. Translating it yields CASSLAGKTYNEQFF. The gene calls are TRBV3-1 and TRBJ2-1, with a tentative D call TRBD2 (6 bases). V lost 4 bases to trimming and J lost 2 bases, with 12 bases between them. This CDR3 spans 15 amino acids. Germline V gene sequence: CDR1 LGHDT, CDR2 YNNKEL (reference sequence).